A single sample gave rise to the 26 T cell receptor beta chains below, sequenced in a study of T cells in Graves' hyperthyroidism and ophthalmopathy. TCR beta CDR3 regions were amplified from RNA. The TCR CDR3 first-round RT-PCR relied on the HTBI primer set. TCRdb analysed the multiplex PCR reads with MiXCR anew, one entry per CDR3 protein. Of 300,000 to 400,000 distinct CDR3 sequences in the sample, about 15% are singletons; the top ten hold 9.5% to 12%. Sequenced sample: blood. These receptors all stem from a woman aged 55-69 years with Graves' hyperthyroidism.

The chain joins TRBV9 to TRBJ1-4; D uncertain. V was clipped by 1 base and J by 2 bases, with 12 bases between them. The CDR3 has 16 amino acids. Germline V lookup: CDR1 SGDLS, CDR2 YYNGEE. CDR3 coding DNA: TGTGCCAGCAGCGTAAACCCCCGTAACACTAATGAAAAACTGTTTTTT. Its protein is CASSVNPRNTNEKLFF.

This clonotype showed up just a few times. V is TRBV19 and J is TRBJ1-2; D is undetermined. Trimming took off 0 bases at V and 4 bases at J, with 6 bases between the two ends. The germline gives CDR1 LNHDA, CDR2 SQIVND (reference sequence). The CDR3 has 13 amino acids. The DNA of the CDR3 is TGTGCCAGTAGTATAGACAGGCTCTATGGCTACACCTTC. Residues: CASSIDRLYGYTF.

This clonotype has a count of ten or more. Sequence at one end of the junction differs from germline and may be a read error. The rearrangement joins TRBV5-1 to TRBJ2-1; 9 bases are shared with TRBD2. Germline CDR1 reads SGHRS; CDR2 reads YFSETQ. The CDR3 has 15 residues. CDR3 sequence: CASSLGSGGYNEQFF. For the CDR3, the DNA is TGTGCCAGCAGCTTAGGTAGCGGGGGTTACAATGAGCAGTTCTTC.

J is TRBJ2-2 and V is TRBV5-1, with 7 bases that match TRBD2. The CDR3 spans 16 residues. The V and J ends lost 4 bases and 2 bases, in that order; junction bases with no gene match: 8. Germline V lookup: CDR1 SGHRS, CDR2 YFSETQ. CDR3 nucleotide sequence: TGCGCCAGCAGCCTGCTGGAGCGGGATAACACCGGGGAGCTGTTTTTT. This encodes CASSLLERDNTGELFF.

This clonotype was counted at least ten times. CDR3 amino acids: CASSVREETQYF. DNA for the CDR3: TGTGCCAGCAGTGTCAGGGAGGAGACCCAGTACTTC. The chain joins TRBV2 to TRBJ2-5; D could derive from TRBD1 or TRBD2 (5 bases each). Trimming removed 4 bases at V and 5 bases at J, with 8 bases between. The germline V gene has CDR1 SNHLY and CDR2 FYNNEI. The CDR3 is 12 residues long.

The gene calls are TRBV15 and TRBJ2-5; D ambiguous. The CDR3 runs 14 residues. CDR1 and CDR2 (germline): LNHNV, YYDKDF (reference sequence). Trimming removed 0 bases from V and 1 base from J, with 6 bases in between. The CDR3 protein is CATSRDRFQETQYF. DNA of the CDR3: TGTGCCACCAGCAGAGATAGGTTCCAAGAGACCCAGTACTTC.

The table lists this clonotype with many counts. The J gene is TRBJ2-1, the V gene TRBV29-1; D is possibly TRBD1 (5 bases). V lost 3 bases and J lost 2, with 5 bases in between. The CDR3 spans 12 residues. Germline CDR1 is SQVTM and CDR2 is ANQGSEA. The CDR3 sequence: CSVDRAYNEQFF. CDR3 nucleotides: TGCAGCGTTGACAGGGCCTACAATGAGCAGTTCTTC.

This clonotype turned up a few times. The germline gene is not matched at one end of the junction; a read error may be the cause. The chain joins TRBV5-5 to TRBJ2-2; 9 nucleotides agree with TRBD2. The CDR3 runs to 15 residues. The germline V gene has CDR1 SGHKS and CDR2 YYEKEE (reference sequence). The CDR3 here is CASSFRLAANGELFF. The CDR3 DNA follows: TGTGCCAGCAGCTTCAGACTAGCGGCAAACGGGGAGCTATTTTTT. The whole variable domain, remainder taken from reference TRBV5-5 and TRBJ2-2, is DAGVTQSPTHLIKTRGQQVTLRCSPISGHKSVSWYQQVLGQGPQFIFQYYEKEERGRGNFPDRFSARQFPNYSSELNVNALLLGDSALYLCASSFRLAANGELFFGEGSRLTVL.

This clonotype was detected a few times. Here the CDR3 reads CASSSISEGTGELFF. CDR3 bases: TGTGCCAGTAGTTCAATCAGCGAGGGCACCGGGGAGCTGTTTTTT. The chain carries TRBV19 and TRBJ2-2; a weak D match, TRBD2 (5 bases). Trimming shortened V by 5 bases and J by 4 bases, and 14 bases separated the two germline ends. In germline, CDR1 is LNHDA, CDR2 SQIVND (reference sequence). The CDR3 is made up of 15 amino acids. Drawing the rest from reference TRBV19 and TRBJ2-2, the complete variable domain is DGGITQSPKYLFRKEGQNVTLSCEQNLNHDAMYWYRQDPGQGLRLIYYSQIVNDFQKGDIAEGYSVSREKKESFPLTVTSAQKNPTAFYLCASSSISEGTGELFFGEGSRLTVL.

In its sample, this clonotype was seen a few times. The chain recombines TRBV11-2 with TRBJ2-4, with D perhaps TRBD2 (5 bases). Germline V gene data show CDR1 as SGHAT and CDR2 as FQNNGV. The germline V and J ends were trimmed by 0 bases and 8 bases, with 11 bases remaining between them. The CDR3 runs 14 residues. CDR3 coding DNA: TGTGCCAGCAGCTTAGATCGGTTGGGAGACATTCAGTACTTC. It encodes CASSLDRLGDIQYF.

This clonotype was observed many times. V gene TRBV2 combines with J gene TRBJ1-5; maybe TRBD1 (6 bases). This CDR3 is 15 amino acids long. Trimming took 4 bases from V and 0 from J, leaving 10 bases between them. The germline gives CDR1 SNHLY, CDR2 FYNNEI. The CDR3 region is CASSAEDSSNQPQHF. The CDR3 region has the DNA TGTGCCAGCAGTGCCGAGGACAGTAGCAATCAGCCCCAGCATTTT.

This clonotype occurred many times. The rearrangement links TRBV27 to TRBJ2-4, with D possibly being TRBD1 or TRBD2 (5 bases each). The CDR3 covers 15 residues. V lost 6 bases and J lost 4, with 16 bases in between. The germline V gene encodes CDR1 MNHEY and CDR2 SMNVEV (reference sequence). CDR3: CASSGLGRGKNIQYF. CDR3 DNA: TGTGCCAGCAGCGGCTTGGGACGGGGAAAAAACATTCAGTACTTC.

Comment on this clonotype: One junction end disagrees with the germline gene, perhaps due to a read error. The CDR3 nucleotides are TGTGCCAGTAGCTCCAGGGAAGGAGGGGCCTACAATGAGCAGTCCTTC. Amino acid sequence: CASSSREGGAYNEQSF. The genes are TRBV19 and TRBJ2-1; maybe TRBD2 (6 bases). Germline CDR1 and CDR2: LNHDA and SQIVND (reference sequence). This CDR3 contains 16 residues.

This clonotype was recorded at least ten times. The chain is built from TRBV11-2 and TRBJ2-5; perhaps TRBD2 as D (6 bases). The CDR3 consists of 16 residues. V was pared by 1 base and J by 5 bases, with 17 bases between. In germline, CDR1 is SGHAT, CDR2 FQNNGV. CDR3 protein: CASSLGGTGAGETQYF. The DNA of the CDR3 is TGTGCCAGCAGCTTAGGTGGTACGGGAGCAGGTGAGACCCAGTACTTC.

This clonotype was counted at least ten times. The J gene is TRBJ2-1, the V gene TRBV6-1; D may be TRBD1 or TRBD2 (6 bases each). V was pared by 7 bases and J by 7 bases, with 20 bases between. The CDR3 contains 15 residues. The germline CDR1 and CDR2 sequences are MNHNS and SASEGT. In DNA, the CDR3 is TGTGCCAGCACCGACTCCATGGGGGGCCCGAATGAGCAGTTCTTC. Translation gives CASTDSMGGPNEQFF.

In its sample, this clonotype was seen a few times. The chain uses TRBV10-2 and TRBJ2-7; possible D gene TRBD2, 6 bases. The CDR3 sequence is 13 residues long. Trimming cost V 2 bases and J 2 bases, with 7 bases left between them. Germline values: CDR1 WSHSY, CDR2 SAAADI. The CDR3 loop reads CASSEGLTYEQYF. The CDR3 DNA reads TGCGCCAGCAGTGAGGGACTAACCTACGAGCAGTACTTC.

The J gene is TRBJ1-5, the V gene TRBV28, with 11 bases aligning to TRBD1. Germline CDR1 is MDHEN and CDR2 is SYDVKM. The CDR3 totals 16 residues. The V and J ends lost 5 bases and 5 bases, in that order; junction bases with no gene match: 8. CDR3 sequence (DNA): TGTGCCAGCAGTCCCTCCCCGGGACAGGGGGATCAGCCCCAGCATTTT. Its translation: CASSPSPGQGDQPQHF.

This clonotype was counted between two and nine times. The rearrangement uses TRBV29-1 and TRBJ1-1; 7 nucleotides match TRBD1. The CDR3 sequence is 13 residues long. CDR1 and CDR2 (germline): SQVTM, ANQGSEA. Germline trimming cut 4 bases from V and 0 bases from J; bases unmatched to any gene: 2. Written as DNA, the CDR3 is TGCAGCGTTGCCAGGGGGTTGAACACTGAAGCTTTCTTT. Residues: CSVARGLNTEAFF.

This chain uses TRBV7-2 with TRBJ2-7; 9 bases fit TRBD1. V was pared by 5 bases and J by 5 bases, with 4 bases of the junction left unmatched. The CDR3 sequence is 13 residues long. Germline loops: CDR1 SGHTA, CDR2 FQGNSA. The CDR3 here is CASSMDRGNEQYF. CDR3 in DNA: TGTGCCAGCAGCATGGACAGGGGCAACGAGCAGTACTTC.

This clonotype came up many times. The V call is TRBV3-1, the J call TRBJ2-1; D unclear. Trimming stripped 3 bases from V and 10 bases from J, with 10 bases between. The CDR3 is made up of 12 amino acids. Germline CDR1 and CDR2: LGHDT and YNNKEL (reference sequence). CDR3 sequence (DNA): TGTGCCAGCAGCCATTCTGCCAAGGAGCAGTTCTTC. It encodes CASSHSAKEQFF.

This clonotype appeared once. V gene TRBV24-1 combines with J gene TRBJ2-5; D possibly corresponds to TRBD1 (5 bases). The CDR3 runs 14 residues. Trimming took 2 bases from V and 5 from J, leaving 11 bases between them. Per germline, CDR1 KGHDR and CDR2 SFDVKD. The CDR3 sequence is CATSDYQGRETQYF. CDR3 DNA: TGTGCCACCAGTGATTATCAGGGCCGGGAGACCCAGTACTTC.

In this sample, this clonotype turned up many times. The rearrangement links TRBV30 to TRBJ1-5; a weak D match, TRBD1 (5 bases). Trimming removed 0 bases at V and 5 bases at J, with 11 bases between. The CDR3 has 14 residues. From germline, CDR1 is GTSNPN and CDR2 SVGIG (reference sequence). In nucleotides, the CDR3 is TGTGCCTGGAGTGTTGATGGGGCACATCAGCCCCAGCATTTT. It is translated as CAWSVDGAHQPQHF.

There are a few counts of this clonotype. The chain is built from TRBV5-1 and TRBJ1-1; TRBD1 aligns across 9 bases. Germline V gene lookup returns CDR1 SGHRS and CDR2 YFSETQ. The J segment lost 2 bases and the V segment lost 0 bases, leaving 8 bases of the junction unmatched. The CDR3 is 17 residues long. The CDR3 loop reads CASSLARGQGRNTEAFF. As DNA, the CDR3 is TGCGCCAGCAGCTTGGCCAGGGGACAGGGAAGAAACACTGAAGCTTTCTTT.

This clonotype occurred many times. The chain recombines TRBV11-3 with TRBJ2-7, with 9 bases fitting TRBD1. The CDR3 is 16 residues long. Germline CDR1 SGHNT, CDR2 YENEEA. V lost 5 bases, J lost 2 bases, and 10 bases stayed unmatched. CDR3 coding DNA: TGTGCCAGCAGCGAGGTTGGGACAGGGAATACCTACGAGCAGTACTTC. Residues: CASSEVGTGNTYEQYF.

The CDR3 DNA sequence: TGTGCCAGCAGCCAAGAAACCCACTATGGCTACACCTTC. This codes for CASSQETHYGYTF. The J gene is TRBJ1-2, the V gene TRBV14; no reliable D call. Trimming pared 0 bases from V and 3 bases from J, leaving 5 bases between. The V gene's germline CDR1 is SGHDN and CDR2 FVKESK. This CDR3 is 13 amino acids long.

In its sample, this clonotype was seen a few times. The rearrangement uses TRBV7-6 and TRBJ2-2; D uncertain. The germline gives CDR1 SGHVS, CDR2 FNYEAQ. CDR3 length: 13 amino acids. Trimming stripped 5 bases from V and 3 bases from J, with 7 bases between. CDR3 sequence reads: CASSRSYTGELFF. DNA for the CDR3: TGTGCCAGCAGCCGGTCGTACACCGGGGAGCTGTTTTTT.